This TCR beta chain was captured in a study of naive CD8 T cells in extremely preterm neonates. The study's findings and limits: Preterm neonates shared more CDR3 nucleotide sequences (approximately 2.7%) than older groups. Preterm infants showed shorter CDR3s, fewer N additions and less trimming than older groups.

This clone was observed a single time. Its antigen is unidentified. Sequencing was performed with immunoSEQ multiplex PCR; in TCRdb, only in-frame clones are kept and a portion is missing. The repertoire holds some 5,700 clones, with approximately 97% as singletons. The CDR3 loop spans 14 amino acids. Germline CDR1 is MGHDK and CDR2 is SYGVNS. V lost 6 bases and J lost 2, with 13 bases in between. This TCR was sampled from a human donor in good health. Sequenced input: naive CD8+ T cells from blood. J is TRBJ2-5 and V is TRBV25-1; TRBD1 might be the D (5 bases). The CDR3 nucleotides read TGTGCCAGCAGGGTAGGAGCAGGGCAAGAGACCCAGTACTTC. As protein: CASRVGAGQETQYF.